A few counts support the clone carrying this TCR beta chain. The same CDR3 arises from other DNA sequences in this sample as well. How the authors handled the data: Cell counts per sample came from amplifying reference gene primers. TCRdb keeps only in-frame clones here, not all; method: immunoSEQ multiplex PCR. From that table come the V and J calls and clone size; the DNA was used to work out D and trimming. The sample yields about 230,000 clones, roughly 83% seen once. V shed 3 bases, J shed 2 bases, and the junction held 5 bases outside the gene matches. This CDR3 region has 14 residues. Germline V gene data show CDR1 as GTSNPN and CDR2 as SVGIG (reference sequence). The data originate from a study of blood T cell repertoires in COVID-19. Looking at the study overall: Acute-phase and convalescent COVID-19 samples originated in the United States, Italy and Spain. PBMCs, B-cell-depleted T cells, or T cells were the source of the cDNA or gDNA that made up the material.

The sample comprised peripheral blood. This sequence originates from a woman aged 50 to 60 with acute or convalescent COVID-19. The chain is built from TRBV30 and TRBJ2-7, with 9 bases fitting TRBD1. In DNA form, the CDR3 reads TGTGCCTGGAGGGGGACAGGGAGTGCCTACGAGCAGTACTTC. This gives the protein CAWRGTGSAYEQYF. The full variable domain, its missing parts supplied by reference TRBV30 and TRBJ2-7, is SQTIHQWPATLVQPVGSPLSLECTVEGTSNPNLYWYRQAAGRGLQLLFYSVGIGQISSEVPQNLSASRPQDRQFILSSKKLLLSDSGFYLCAWRGTGSAYEQYFGPGTRLTVT.